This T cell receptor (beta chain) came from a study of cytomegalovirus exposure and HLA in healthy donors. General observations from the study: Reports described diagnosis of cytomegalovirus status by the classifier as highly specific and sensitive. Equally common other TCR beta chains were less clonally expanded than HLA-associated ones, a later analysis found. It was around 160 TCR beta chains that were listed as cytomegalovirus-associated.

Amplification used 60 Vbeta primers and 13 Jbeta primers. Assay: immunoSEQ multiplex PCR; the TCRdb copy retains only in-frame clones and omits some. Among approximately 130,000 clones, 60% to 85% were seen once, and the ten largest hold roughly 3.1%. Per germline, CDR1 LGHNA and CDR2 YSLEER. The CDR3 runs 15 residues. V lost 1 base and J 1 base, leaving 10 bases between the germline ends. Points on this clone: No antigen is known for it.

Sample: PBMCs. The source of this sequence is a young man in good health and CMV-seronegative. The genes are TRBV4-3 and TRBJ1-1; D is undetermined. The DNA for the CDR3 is TGCGCCAGCAGCCAAGGCGGGGAAAGGAACACTGAAGCTTTCTTT. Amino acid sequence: CASSQGGERNTEAFF.